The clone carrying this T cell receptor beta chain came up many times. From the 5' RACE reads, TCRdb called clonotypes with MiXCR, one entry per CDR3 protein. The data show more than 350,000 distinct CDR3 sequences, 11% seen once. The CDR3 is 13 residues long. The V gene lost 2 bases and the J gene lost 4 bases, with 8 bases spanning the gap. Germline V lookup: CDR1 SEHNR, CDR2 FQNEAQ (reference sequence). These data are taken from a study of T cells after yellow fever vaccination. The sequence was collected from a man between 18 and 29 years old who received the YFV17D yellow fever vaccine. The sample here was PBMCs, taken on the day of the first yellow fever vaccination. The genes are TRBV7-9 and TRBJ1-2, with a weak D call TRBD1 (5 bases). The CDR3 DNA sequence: TGTGCCAGCAGCTTACAGGGTCCCTATGGCTACACCTTC. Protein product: CASSLQGPYGYTF.